This TCR beta chain emerged from a study of blood T cell repertoires in COVID-19. The overall study: Sites in the United States, Italy and Spain provided acute and convalescent COVID-19 samples. Nucleic acid was either cDNA or gDNA, and it came from T cells, B-cell-depleted T cells, or PBMCs.

This CDR3 has 16 residues. Germline assignment: CDR1 SGDLS and CDR2 YYNGEE. The V segment lost 0 bases and the J segment 5 bases; nucleotides outside the gene matches: 9. Only in-frame clones appear in the TCRdb table, and some are missing; sequencing was by immunoSEQ multiplex PCR. This sample has 360,000 or so clones, with around 89% found just once. This sequence joins TRBV9 and TRBJ2-5; the match to TRBD2 covers 8 bases. Specimen: peripheral blood. The TCR was taken from a man in his late teens or twenties with active or convalescent COVID-19. This CDR3 reads CASSVGSTSVLETQYF. The CDR3 DNA reads TGTGCCAGCAGCGTAGGGTCGACTAGCGTATTGGAGACCCAGTACTTC.